This is a list of T cell receptor beta chains from one sample in a study of post-analysis software for immune sequencing data. TCRdb reanalysed the PCR reads using MiXCR and keeps one entry per CDR3 protein. The table shows about half a million distinct CDR3 sequences, with 30% to 40% occurring only once. Specimen: blood. These receptors were collected from a girl younger than 18 with multiple sclerosis. CDR3s include the opening cysteine and the closing phenylalanine or tryptophan. D genes are given only for firm matches. Only some rows state a clone size, as once, few, many or a class for expanded clones.

J gene: TRBJ2-3; V gene: TRBV5-1; D gene: .; clone size: few; CDR3 protein: CASSLAPAGVHPDTQYF; CDR3 DNA: TGCGCCAGCAGCTTGGCCCCGGCAGGGGTTCATCCAGATACGCAGTATTTT
J gene: TRBJ1-6; V gene: TRBV20-1; D gene: .; clone size: .; CDR3 protein: CSGREDIPNSPLHF; CDR3 DNA: TGCAGTGGGCGGGAGGACATCCCCAATTCACCCCTCCACTTT
J gene: TRBJ1-5; V gene: TRBV27; D gene: .; clone size: .; CDR3 protein: CASRRSAGGRNQPQHF; CDR3 DNA: TGTGCCAGCAGAAGATCCGCAGGTGGGCGCAATCAGCCCCAGCATTTT
J gene: TRBJ2-3; V gene: TRBV5-1; D gene: .; clone size: .; CDR3 protein: CASSLEDSAGTQYF; CDR3 DNA: TGCGCCAGCAGCTTGGAGGACAGTGCAGGTACGCAGTATTTT
J gene: TRBJ2-3; V gene: TRBV6-4; D gene: .; clone size: .; CDR3 protein: CASSDSRLPDTQYF; CDR3 DNA: TGTGCCAGCAGTGATTCTCGACTCCCAGATACGCAGTATTTT
J gene: TRBJ2-7; V gene: TRBV7-9; D gene: .; clone size: .; CDR3 protein: CVSSLVGYEQYF; CDR3 DNA: TGTGTCAGCAGCTTAGTGGGTTACGAGCAGTACTTC
J gene: TRBJ2-5; V gene: TRBV10-3; D gene: TRBD2; clone size: .; CDR3 protein: CAISGHSGGPGDQETQYF; CDR3 DNA: TGTGCCATCAGTGGTCATAGCGGGGGGCCGGGAGACCAAGAGACCCAGTACTTC
J gene: TRBJ2-7; V gene: TRBV7-8; D gene: .; clone size: few; CDR3 protein: CASSPRGQDRIYEQYF; CDR3 DNA: TGTGCCAGCAGCCCAAGAGGTCAGGATAGGATCTACGAGCAGTACTTC
J gene: TRBJ1-2; V gene: TRBV12-3/TRBV12-4; D gene: .; clone size: .; CDR3 protein: CASSPDSAYGYTF; CDR3 DNA: TGTGCCAGCAGCCCGGACAGCGCCTATGGCTACACCTTC
J gene: TRBJ2-3; V gene: TRBV20-1; D gene: .; clone size: .; CDR3 protein: CSAEGIADTQYF; CDR3 DNA: TGCAGTGCCGAGGGTATTGCCGATACGCAGTATTTT
J gene: TRBJ2-7; V gene: TRBV20-1; D gene: TRBD1; clone size: .; CDR3 protein: CSAREPTGDRYEQYF; CDR3 DNA: TGCAGTGCTAGAGAACCGACAGGGGATAGGTACGAGCAGTACTTC
J gene: TRBJ2-1; V gene: TRBV20-1; D gene: TRBD2; clone size: .; CDR3 protein: CSARGRAGAHEQFF; CDR3 DNA: TGCAGTGCTAGAGGGAGAGCGGGGGCGCATGAGCAGTTCTTC
J gene: TRBJ1-2; V gene: TRBV29-1; D gene: .; clone size: few; CDR3 protein: CSVVGGPVYGYTF; CDR3 DNA: TGCAGCGTTGTAGGGGGGCCCGTCTATGGCTACACCTTC
J gene: TRBJ1-1; V gene: TRBV11-1; D gene: .; clone size: .; CDR3 protein: CASSLDWTAGTLPAFF; CDR3 DNA: TGTGCCAGCAGCTTAGATTGGACTGCGGGGACCCTTCCTGCTTTCTTT
J gene: TRBJ2-5; V gene: TRBV20-1; D gene: .; clone size: few; CDR3 protein: CSARDGGTQETQYF; CDR3 DNA: TGCAGTGCTAGAGACGGCGGGACTCAAGAGACCCAGTACTTC
J gene: TRBJ2-1; V gene: TRBV2; D gene: .; clone size: .; CDR3 protein: CAIDFNYNEQFF; CDR3 DNA: TGTGCCATCGACTTTAATTACAATGAGCAGTTCTTC
J gene: TRBJ2-7; V gene: TRBV20-1; D gene: TRBD2; clone size: .; CDR3 protein: CSAREGLAYEQYF; CDR3 DNA: TGCAGTGCTAGAGAGGGACTAGCCTACGAGCAGTACTTC
J gene: TRBJ1-1; V gene: TRBV18; D gene: .; clone size: few; CDR3 protein: CASSQGVEAEAFF; CDR3 DNA: TGTGCCAGCTCACAAGGGGTTGAAGCTGAAGCTTTCTTT
J gene: TRBJ2-3; V gene: TRBV20-1; D gene: .; clone size: .; CDR3 protein: CSASEGGRTLEVGTQYF; CDR3 DNA: TGCAGTGCTAGCGAGGGTGGACGGACGTTGGAGGTTGGGACGCAGTATTTT
J gene: TRBJ1-2; V gene: TRBV20-1; D gene: .; clone size: .; CDR3 protein: CSARKEVQGGGYTF; CDR3 DNA: TGCAGTGCTAGGAAGGAAGTCCAGGGCGGGGGCTACACCTTC
J gene: TRBJ1-2; V gene: TRBV7-9; D gene: TRBD1; clone size: .; CDR3 protein: CASSLMDRGHYGYTF; CDR3 DNA: TGTGCCAGCAGCCTCATGGACAGGGGGCACTATGGCTACACCTTC
J gene: TRBJ1-2; V gene: TRBV12-3/TRBV12-4; D gene: .; clone size: .; CDR3 protein: CASSLDSRVRCTF; CDR3 DNA: TGTGCCAGCAGTTTAGACAGCCGGGTGAGATGCACCTTC
J gene: TRBJ1-4; V gene: TRBV21-1; D gene: .; clone size: .; CDR3 protein: CASSPRDRQRLDEKLFF; CDR3 DNA: TGTGCCAGCAGCCCCCGGGACAGGCAGCGGCTGGATGAAAAACTGTTTTTT
J gene: TRBJ2-1; V gene: TRBV10-3; D gene: .; clone size: few; CDR3 protein: CAISESWSGDSYNEQFF; CDR3 DNA: TGTGCCATCAGTGAGTCGTGGTCAGGGGATAGTTACAATGAGCAGTTCTTC
J gene: TRBJ1-2; V gene: TRBV7-2; D gene: .; clone size: .; CDR3 protein: CASSPPGTPIYGYTF; CDR3 DNA: TGTGCCAGCAGCCCCCCGGGGACACCGATTTATGGCTACACCTTC
J gene: TRBJ1-2; V gene: TRBV10-2; D gene: .; clone size: .; CDR3 protein: CASSESGLGGYTF; CDR3 DNA: TGCGCCAGCAGTGAGTCGGGGTTGGGAGGCTACACCTTC
J gene: TRBJ2-3; V gene: TRBV7-9; D gene: TRBD2; clone size: .; CDR3 protein: CASSLSSGGVGDTQYF; CDR3 DNA: TGTGCCAGCAGCTTGTCCAGCGGGGGAGTCGGAGATACGCAGTATTTT
J gene: TRBJ1-2; V gene: TRBV7-9; D gene: .; clone size: .; CDR3 protein: CASSLDRFGSYTF; CDR3 DNA: TGTGCCAGCAGCTTAGATAGGTTCGGGAGCTACACCTTC
J gene: TRBJ2-4; V gene: TRBV5-1; D gene: TRBD1; clone size: few; CDR3 protein: CASSLEDRALAKNIQYF; CDR3 DNA: TGCGCCAGCAGCTTGGAGGACAGGGCACTAGCCAAAAACATTCAGTACTTC
J gene: TRBJ2-1; V gene: TRBV7-6; D gene: .; clone size: few; CDR3 protein: CASSPGLGALNNEQFF; CDR3 DNA: TGTGCCAGCAGCCCGGGTTTGGGAGCCCTCAACAATGAGCAGTTCTTC
J gene: TRBJ2-5; V gene: TRBV27; D gene: TRBD1; clone size: .; CDR3 protein: CASRKTFGQGRETQYF; CDR3 DNA: TGTGCCAGCCGAAAAACCTTTGGACAGGGCCGGGAGACCCAGTACTTC
J gene: TRBJ2-1; V gene: TRBV20-1; D gene: TRBD1; clone size: many; CDR3 protein: CSARSPGTAGNNEQFF; CDR3 DNA: TGCAGTGCTAGATCCCCCGGGACAGCCGGCAACAATGAGCAGTTCTTC
J gene: TRBJ2-5; V gene: TRBV20-1; D gene: TRBD2; clone size: few; CDR3 protein: CSASTSGGRQETQYF; CDR3 DNA: TGCAGTGCTTCGACTAGCGGGGGCCGACAAGAGACCCAGTACTTC
J gene: TRBJ2-1; V gene: TRBV3-1; D gene: .; clone size: .; CDR3 protein: CASSQDATTYNEQFF; CDR3 DNA: TGTGCCAGCAGCCAAGATGCCACTACCTACAATGAGCAGTTCTTC
J gene: TRBJ2-1; V gene: TRBV5-1; D gene: .; clone size: .; CDR3 protein: CASSLAIGESEQFF; CDR3 DNA: TGCGCCAGCAGCTTGGCGATAGGGGAGAGTGAGCAGTTCTTC
J gene: TRBJ2-3; V gene: TRBV25-1; D gene: .; clone size: .; CDR3 protein: CARSEVGDTQYF; CDR3 DNA: TGTGCCCGCAGTGAGGTCGGAGATACGCAGTATTTT
J gene: TRBJ2-1; V gene: TRBV2; D gene: .; clone size: .; CDR3 protein: CASSEAVPEQFF; CDR3 DNA: TGTGCCAGCAGTGAAGCAGTCCCTGAGCAGTTCTTC
J gene: TRBJ2-3; V gene: TRBV7-8; D gene: TRBD1; clone size: .; CDR3 protein: CASSPDRDLNTDTQYF; CDR3 DNA: TGTGCCAGCAGCCCGGACAGGGATTTGAACACAGATACGCAGTATTTT
J gene: TRBJ2-3; V gene: TRBV7-8; D gene: .; clone size: .; CDR3 protein: CASSRPRRGPEHSTDTQYF; CDR3 DNA: TGTGCCAGCAGCCGTCCCCGACGGGGGCCAGAACACAGCACAGATACGCAGTATTTT
J gene: TRBJ1-2; V gene: TRBV7-9; D gene: TRBD1; clone size: once; CDR3 protein: CASSPGQGLLGGYTF; CDR3 DNA: TGTGCCAGCAGCCCTGGACAGGGGCTTTTAGGTGGCTACACCTTC
J gene: TRBJ2-7; V gene: TRBV12-3/TRBV12-4; D gene: .; clone size: few; CDR3 protein: CASSYRTGDPYEQYF; CDR3 DNA: TGTGCCAGCAGTTACCGGACCGGGGACCCCTACGAGCAGTACTTC
J gene: TRBJ2-3; V gene: TRBV4-1; D gene: TRBD2; clone size: .; CDR3 protein: CASSQAQRGVLTDTQYF; CDR3 DNA: TGCGCCAGCAGCCAAGCCCAGCGGGGGGTATTGACAGATACGCAGTATTTT
J gene: TRBJ2-7; V gene: TRBV9; D gene: .; clone size: .; CDR3 protein: CASSVIPWVGIQYF; CDR3 DNA: TGTGCCAGCAGCGTAATTCCCTGGGTAGGAATCCAGTACTTC
J gene: TRBJ2-3; V gene: TRBV2; D gene: .; clone size: .; CDR3 protein: CASIPTFGAATQYF; CDR3 DNA: TGTGCCAGCATTCCGACCTTTGGGGCCGCTACGCAGTATTTT
J gene: TRBJ2-5; V gene: TRBV6-5; D gene: TRBD1; clone size: .; CDR3 protein: CASRRDRVAETQYF; CDR3 DNA: TGTGCCAGCCGACGGGACAGGGTCGCCGAGACCCAGTACTTC
J gene: TRBJ2-1; V gene: TRBV4-1; D gene: .; clone size: few; CDR3 protein: CASSQASAEQFF; CDR3 DNA: TGCGCCAGCAGCCAAGCCAGCGCTGAGCAGTTCTTC
J gene: TRBJ1-5; V gene: TRBV20-1; D gene: TRBD1; clone size: .; CDR3 protein: CSAQDRGQRSNQPQHF; CDR3 DNA: TGCAGTGCCCAGGACAGGGGGCAAAGAAGCAATCAGCCCCAGCATTTT
J gene: TRBJ1-2; V gene: TRBV12-3/TRBV12-4; D gene: .; clone size: .; CDR3 protein: CASRPGQDYGYTF; CDR3 DNA: TGTGCCAGCAGACCGGGACAAGACTATGGCTACACCTTC
J gene: TRBJ1-6; V gene: TRBV12-3/TRBV12-4; D gene: .; clone size: few; CDR3 protein: CASTLRGVYNSPLHF; CDR3 DNA: TGTGCCAGCACCCTTAGGGGTGTCTATAATTCACCCCTCCACTTT
J gene: TRBJ1-1; V gene: TRBV15; D gene: .; clone size: .; CDR3 protein: CATSRVTGRGNTEAFF; CDR3 DNA: TGTGCCACCAGCAGAGTGACAGGCAGGGGGAACACTGAAGCTTTCTTT
J gene: TRBJ2-7; V gene: TRBV6-1; D gene: .; clone size: few; CDR3 protein: CASSGTDYLSYEQYF; CDR3 DNA: TGTGCCAGCAGTGGAACAGACTACCTTTCCTACGAGCAGTACTTC